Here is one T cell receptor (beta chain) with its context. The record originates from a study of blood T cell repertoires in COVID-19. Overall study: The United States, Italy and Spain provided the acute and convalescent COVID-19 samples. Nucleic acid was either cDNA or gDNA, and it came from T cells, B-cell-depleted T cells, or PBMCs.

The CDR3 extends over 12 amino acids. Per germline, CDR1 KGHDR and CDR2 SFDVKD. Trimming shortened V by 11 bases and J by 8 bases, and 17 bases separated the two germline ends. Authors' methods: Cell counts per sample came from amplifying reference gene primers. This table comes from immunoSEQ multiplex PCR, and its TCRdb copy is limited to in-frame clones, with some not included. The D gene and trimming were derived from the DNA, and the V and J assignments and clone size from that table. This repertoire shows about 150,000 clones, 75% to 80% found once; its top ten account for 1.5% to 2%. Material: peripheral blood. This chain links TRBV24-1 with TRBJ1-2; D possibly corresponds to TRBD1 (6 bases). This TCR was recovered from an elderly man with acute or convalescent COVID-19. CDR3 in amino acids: CAIRDTAMGYTF. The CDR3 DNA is TGTGCCATCCGGGACACAGCTATGGGCTACACCTTC.